This TCR beta chain emerged from a study of human CD8 memory T cell subsets. General study findings and limits: Estimates that used Chao1 suggested higher diversity in stem-like memory T cells than in precursor exhausted T cells. Whereas effector memory cells differed, stem-like memory and precursor exhausted T cells had comparably high diversity.

This CDR3 has 16 residues. CDR1 and CDR2 from the germline V gene are MGHRA and YSYEKL. Preparation of the TCR beta libraries relied on UMI-labeled 5' RACE. From the 5' RACE reads, TCRdb lists one entry per CDR3 protein and no DNA. Recorded here are about 6,700 distinct CDR3 sequences; the top ten clones represent roughly a fifth. This clonotype is called medium-sized (0.01 to 0.1%) based on its frequency. No antigen is known for it. Stem-like memory CD8+ T cell (TSTEM) populations were CCR7+ PD-1- TIGIT-. Sequencing was carried out using CD8+ stem-like memory T cells (TSCM and TCM) sorted from PBMCs. Subset in this sample: stem-like memory CD8 T cells (TSTEM), CCR7+ PD-1- TIGIT-. The receptor was derived from a human donor in good health. The V and J genes are TRBV4-1 and TRBJ1-1; TCRdb's D gene call, TRBD1, goes unchecked for lack of DNA. The CDR3 here is CASSPSGTGGITEAFF.